One T cell receptor (beta chain) is described in this entry. Documented time point: patch test 1, 2 weeks after DPC sensitization. Treatment in this sample: therapeutic diphenylcyclopropenone sensitization with weekly scalp DPC. The trim removed 4 bases at V and 0 bases at J, leaving 14 bases unmatched. This CDR3 is built from 18 residues. CDR1 and CDR2 (germline): SGHRS, YFSETQ. MiXCR, applied by TCRdb to the RACE reads, yields one record per CDR3 protein. The profile covers roughly 200,000 distinct CDR3 sequences, with about a fifth appearing a single time and about 7% taken by the ten largest. The sample comes from a study of human T cells and chemical hapten exposure.

This sequence was found in a woman aged 45-59 years with alopecia areata. Some clones in this sample may be carry-over from other donors' samples. The J gene is TRBJ1-1, the V gene TRBV5-1; TRBD1 matches at 8 bases. Sequenced material: whole blood, taken in connection with sensitization to the hapten diphenylcyclopropenone (DPC). The DNA of the CDR3 is TGCGCCAGCAGCGTATTGCCCCTCCCGGGACAGGTGAACACTGAAGCTTTCTTT. It encodes CASSVLPLPGQVNTEAFF.